This T cell receptor beta chain was recorded in a study of OX40 agonist ivuxolimab in advanced cancers. Study in general: At doses from 0.01 to 10 mg/kg, patients were given intravenous ivuxolimab every 2 weeks. Overall study results and limits: Clonal expansion from baseline to week 6 occurred in both CD4+ and CD8+ T cells.

In its sample, this clone was seen a few times. Its antigen is not identified. V lost 4 bases, J lost 5 bases, and 11 bases stayed unmatched. The germline gives CDR1 SGHRS, CDR2 YFSETQ. The CDR3 has 16 residues. Method: immunoSEQ multiplex PCR; TCRdb's copy keeps in-frame clones and lacks some. The sample carries tens of thousands of clones, 80% to 90% recorded once. This chain uses TRBV5-1 with TRBJ2-7, with 11 bases that match TRBD2. The material was CD4+ or CD8+ T cells sorted from blood, obtained in a trial of the OX40 agonist ivuxolimab. The TCR sequence derives from an adult with an advanced solid tumor such as melanoma, head and neck, liver or kidney cancer. The CDR3 nucleotides read TGCGCCAGCAGCGGGGACGAGGGACTAGCGGTACACGAGCAGTACTTC. The encoded protein is CASSGDEGLAVHEQYF. Drawing the rest from reference TRBV5-1 and TRBJ2-7, the complete variable domain is KAGVTQTPRYLIKTRGQQVTLSCSPISGHRSVSWYQQTPGQGLQFLFEYFSETQRNKGNFPGRFSGRQFSNSRSEMNVSTLELGDSALYLCASSGDEGLAVHEQYFGPGTRLTVT.